This T cell receptor (beta chain) is drawn from a study of cytomegalovirus exposure and HLA in healthy donors. Trimming removed 4 bases from V and 8 bases from J, with 5 bases in between. Germline assignment: CDR1 SQVTM and CDR2 ANQGSEA. CDR3 length: 9 residues. With 60 Vbeta and 13 Jbeta primers, the PCR was carried out. Some clones are missing from TCRdb's copy, which holds only in-frame ones; the method was immunoSEQ multiplex PCR. This sample's table has tens of thousands of clones. This TCR came from a man in his fifties in good health and CMV-seropositive. Source material: PBMCs. The chain employs TRBV29-1 and TRBJ1-2, with unresolved D. This chain's CDR3 is CSVGEGYTF. The CDR3 DNA reads as TGCAGCGTTGGCGAAGGCTACACCTTC.